The present entry profiles one T cell receptor (beta chain) with its context. As handled by the study authors: It was from reference gene primer amplification that nucleated cell counts were estimated. Clones were sequenced by immunoSEQ multiplex PCR, and TCRdb holds only the in-frame ones, with some missing. The D gene and trimming were derived from the DNA, and the V and J assignments and clone size from that table. This table has a few hundred thousand clones, about 87% appearing once. Germline CDR1 is MDHEN and CDR2 is SYDVKM. CDR3 size: 18 residues. J was trimmed by 2 bases and V by 1 base; bases with no gene match: 9. The sample belongs to a study of blood T cell repertoires in COVID-19. Study details: The study drew acute and convalescent COVID-19 samples from the United States, Italy and Spain. T cells, B-cell-depleted T cells, or PBMCs provided the cDNA or gDNA that served as material.

V and J are TRBV28 and TRBJ1-5, with TRBD1 matching 9 bases. The receptor's source is a woman in her fifties or sixties who had recovered from COVID-19. Sequenced material: peripheral blood. The CDR3, as DNA: TGTGCCAGCAGTTTATTGGGGACAGGGTCCTTAGGCAATCAGCCCCAGCATTTT. It yields the protein CASSLLGTGSLGNQPQHF.